The 5 T cell receptor beta chains below come from one sample, sequenced in a study of a mutant IDH1 vaccine in newly diagnosed glioma. Time point of the sample: week 47, end of study. Mutant IDH1 20-mer peptide, at 300 ug, made up each vaccine dose, with topical imiquimod. Clones were sequenced by immunoSEQ multiplex PCR, and TCRdb holds only the in-frame ones, with some missing. Here the sample spans over 30,000 clones, approximately 90% being singletons. These TCRs' antigens remain unknown. The sample here was PBMCs, taken from a glioma patient whose treatment included an IDH1 peptide vaccine. The receptors derive from a woman aged 25-40 years with glioma.

The CDR3 DNA reads TGTGCCAGCAGCCTCAGGGGCACGAACACCGGGGAGCTGTTTTTT. Translating it yields CASSLRGTNTGELFF. This chain joins TRBV7-2 and TRBJ2-2; tentative D call: TRBD1 (6 bases). The V and J ends lost 5 bases and 0 bases respectively, with 10 bases between them. Germline V gene lookup returns CDR1 SGHTA and CDR2 FQGNSA. There are 15 residues in the CDR3.

The gene calls are TRBV29-1 and TRBJ1-5; possibly TRBD1 for D (5 bases). The length of the CDR3 is 13 residues. Germline V CDR1 and CDR2: SQVTM, ANQGSEA. With 6 bases removed from V and 7 bases from J, the gap between germline ends came to 16 bases. CDR3 DNA: TGCAGCGTCGGGGCAGGGCTCAGGCAGCCCCAGCATTTT. It yields the protein CSVGAGLRQPQHF.

The chain has TRBV7-8 and TRBJ2-7; D perhaps matches TRBD2 (6 bases). The CDR3 is 15 residues long. Germline CDR1 and CDR2: SGHVS and FQNEAQ. V gave up 5 bases and J gave up 3 bases, with 17 bases separating them. For the CDR3, the DNA is TGTGCCAGCAGCCCTTTACTAGCTGACGACTACGAGCAGTACTTC. Its protein is CASSPLLADDYEQYF. The full variable domain, in which reference TRBV7-8 and TRBJ2-7 provide the parts outside the CDR3, is GAGVSQSPRYKVAKRGQDVALRCDPISGHVSLFWYQQALGQGPEFLTYFQNEAQLDKSGLPSDRFFAERPEGSVSTLKIQRTQQEDSAVYLCASSPLLADDYEQYFGPGTRLTVT.

V and J are TRBV7-9 and TRBJ1-1, with TRBD1 identical over 7 bases. Germline CDR1 is SEHNR and CDR2 is FQNEAQ (reference sequence). The CDR3 covers 15 residues. V trimming: 5 bases; J trimming: 3 bases; junction bases outside the gene matches: 9. As DNA, the CDR3 is TGTGCCAGCAGCCAAGGGAAGGGGGCGCACACTGAAGCTTTCTTT. It specifies CASSQGKGAHTEAFF.

The chain links TRBV18 to TRBJ2-4; D is uncertain. This CDR3 has 16 residues. Germline lookup yields CDR1 KGHSH and CDR2 LQKENI. V lost 3 bases, J lost 0 bases, and 12 bases lay in between. The CDR3 sequence: CASSPPSALAKNIQYF. Here the CDR3 DNA reads TGTGCCAGCTCACCTCCATCGGCCCTAGCCAAAAACATTCAGTACTTC.